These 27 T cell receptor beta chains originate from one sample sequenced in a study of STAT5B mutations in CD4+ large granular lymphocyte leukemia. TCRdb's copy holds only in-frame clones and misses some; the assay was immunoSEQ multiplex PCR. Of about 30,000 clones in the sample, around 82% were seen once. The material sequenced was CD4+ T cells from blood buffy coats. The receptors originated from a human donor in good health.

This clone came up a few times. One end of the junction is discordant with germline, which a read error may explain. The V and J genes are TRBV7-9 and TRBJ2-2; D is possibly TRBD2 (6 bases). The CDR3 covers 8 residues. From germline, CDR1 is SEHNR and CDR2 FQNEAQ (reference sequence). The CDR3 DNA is TGTGCCAGCAGCATCGGGAGATTT. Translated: CASSIGRF.

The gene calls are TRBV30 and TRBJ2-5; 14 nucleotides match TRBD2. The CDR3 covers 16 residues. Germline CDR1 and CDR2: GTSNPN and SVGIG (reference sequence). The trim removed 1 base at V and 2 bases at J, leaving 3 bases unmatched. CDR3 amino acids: CAWSAGTSGGQETQYF. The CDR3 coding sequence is TGTGCCTGGAGTGCTGGGACTAGCGGGGGACAAGAGACCCAGTACTTC.

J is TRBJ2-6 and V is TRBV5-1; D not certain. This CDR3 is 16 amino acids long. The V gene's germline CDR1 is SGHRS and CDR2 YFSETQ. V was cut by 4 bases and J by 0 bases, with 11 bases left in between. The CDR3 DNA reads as TGCGCCAGCAGCCCAAAGACCAGCTCTGGGGCCAACGTCCTGACTTTC. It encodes CASSPKTSSGANVLTF.

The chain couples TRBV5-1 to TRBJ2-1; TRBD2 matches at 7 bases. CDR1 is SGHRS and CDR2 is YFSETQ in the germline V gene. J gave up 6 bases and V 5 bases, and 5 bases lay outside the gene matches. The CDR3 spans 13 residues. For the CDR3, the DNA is TGCGCCAGCAGGCAGGGAGGGGTCAATGAGCAGTTCTTC. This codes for CASRQGGVNEQFF.

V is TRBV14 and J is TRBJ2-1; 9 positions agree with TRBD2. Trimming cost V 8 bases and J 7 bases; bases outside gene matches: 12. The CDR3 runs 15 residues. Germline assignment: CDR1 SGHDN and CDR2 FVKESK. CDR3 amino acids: CASGSSRLAGNEQFF. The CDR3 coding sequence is TGTGCCAGCGGGAGTTCGAGGCTAGCGGGGAATGAGCAGTTCTTC.

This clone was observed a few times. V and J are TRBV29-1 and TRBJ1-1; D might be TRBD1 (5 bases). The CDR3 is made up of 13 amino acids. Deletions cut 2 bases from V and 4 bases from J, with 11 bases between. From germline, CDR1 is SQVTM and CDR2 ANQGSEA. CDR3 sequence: CSVESGGGTEAFF. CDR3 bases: TGCAGCGTTGAATCCGGGGGTGGCACTGAAGCTTTCTTT.

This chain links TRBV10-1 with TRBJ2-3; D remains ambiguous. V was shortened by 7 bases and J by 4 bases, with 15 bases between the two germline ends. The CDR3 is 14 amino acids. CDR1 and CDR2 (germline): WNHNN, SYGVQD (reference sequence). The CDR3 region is CASNTVCSPDTQYF. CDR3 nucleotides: TGCGCCAGCAACACAGTTTGTTCCCCAGATACGCAGTATTTT.

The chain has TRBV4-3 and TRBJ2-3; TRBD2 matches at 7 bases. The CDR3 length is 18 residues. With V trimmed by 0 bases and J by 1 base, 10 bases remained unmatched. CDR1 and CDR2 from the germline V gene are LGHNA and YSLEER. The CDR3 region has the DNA TGCGCCAGCAGCCAAGATGGGCGGGGGAGACCCGGCACAGATACGCAGTATTTT. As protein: CASSQDGRGRPGTDTQYF.

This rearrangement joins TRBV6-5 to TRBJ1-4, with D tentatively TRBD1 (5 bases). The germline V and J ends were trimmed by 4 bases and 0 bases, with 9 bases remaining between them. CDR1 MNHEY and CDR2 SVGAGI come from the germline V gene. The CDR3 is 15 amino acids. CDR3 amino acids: CASSSRQTTNEKLFF. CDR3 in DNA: TGTGCCAGCAGTTCCCGACAGACAACTAATGAAAAACTGTTTTTT.

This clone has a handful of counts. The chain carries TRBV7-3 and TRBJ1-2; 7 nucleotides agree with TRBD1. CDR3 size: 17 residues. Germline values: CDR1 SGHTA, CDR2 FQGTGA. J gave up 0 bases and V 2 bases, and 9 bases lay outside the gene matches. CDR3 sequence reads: CASSLWVRTGANYGYTF. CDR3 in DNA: TGTGCCAGCAGCTTATGGGTAAGGACAGGAGCTAACTATGGCTACACCTTC.

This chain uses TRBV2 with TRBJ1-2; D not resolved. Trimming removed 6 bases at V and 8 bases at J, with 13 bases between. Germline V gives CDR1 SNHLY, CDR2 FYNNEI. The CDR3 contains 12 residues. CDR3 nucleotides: TGTGCCAGCAGATCAAGGGTGAAGGGCTACACCTTC. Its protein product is CASRSRVKGYTF.

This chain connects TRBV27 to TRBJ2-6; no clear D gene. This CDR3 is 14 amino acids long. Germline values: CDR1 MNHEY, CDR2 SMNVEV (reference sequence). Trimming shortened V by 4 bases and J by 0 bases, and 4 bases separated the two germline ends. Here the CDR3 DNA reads TGTGCCAGCAGTTGGGGCTCTGGGGCCAACGTCCTGACTTTC. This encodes CASSWGSGANVLTF.

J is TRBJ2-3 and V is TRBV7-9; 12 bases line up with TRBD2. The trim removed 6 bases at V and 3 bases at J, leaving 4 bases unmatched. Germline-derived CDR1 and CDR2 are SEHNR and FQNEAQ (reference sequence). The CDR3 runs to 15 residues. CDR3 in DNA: TGTGCCAGCAGACTTGGACTAGCGGGGACAGATACGCAGTATTTT. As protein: CASRLGLAGTDTQYF.

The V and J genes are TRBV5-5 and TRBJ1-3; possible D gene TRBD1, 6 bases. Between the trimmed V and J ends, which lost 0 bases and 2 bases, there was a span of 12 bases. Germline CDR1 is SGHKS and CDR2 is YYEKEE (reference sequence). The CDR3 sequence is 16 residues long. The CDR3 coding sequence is TGTGCCAGCAGCTTGGTTGGGGGGCTGACTGGAAACACCATATATTTT. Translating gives CASSLVGGLTGNTIYF.

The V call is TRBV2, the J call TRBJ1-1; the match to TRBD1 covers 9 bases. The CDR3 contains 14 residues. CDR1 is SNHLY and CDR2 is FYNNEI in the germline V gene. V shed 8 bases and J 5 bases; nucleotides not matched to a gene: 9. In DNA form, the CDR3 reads TGTGCCAGCTTAACCGGGACAGGGAAGACTGAAGCTTTCTTT. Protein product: CASLTGTGKTEAFF.

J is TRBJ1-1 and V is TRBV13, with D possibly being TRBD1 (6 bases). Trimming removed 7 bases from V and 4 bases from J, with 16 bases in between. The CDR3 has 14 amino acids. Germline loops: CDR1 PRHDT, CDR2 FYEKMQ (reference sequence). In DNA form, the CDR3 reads TGTGCCAGCACCACCATAGGGGGGGTCACTGAAGCTTTCTTT. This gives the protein CASTTIGGVTEAFF.

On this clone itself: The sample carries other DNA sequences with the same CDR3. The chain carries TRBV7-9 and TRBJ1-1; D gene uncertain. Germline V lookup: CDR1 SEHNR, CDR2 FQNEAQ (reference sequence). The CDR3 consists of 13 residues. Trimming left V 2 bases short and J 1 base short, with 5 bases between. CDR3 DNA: TGTGCCAGCAGCTTAAGCCAGAACACTGAAGCTTTCTTT. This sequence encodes CASSLSQNTEAFF.

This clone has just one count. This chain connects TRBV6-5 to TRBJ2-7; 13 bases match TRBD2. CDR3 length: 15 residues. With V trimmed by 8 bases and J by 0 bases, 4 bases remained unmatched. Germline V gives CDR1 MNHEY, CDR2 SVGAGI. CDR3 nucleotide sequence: TGTGCCAGCGGGAGGACTAGCGGGAGCTCCTACGAGCAGTACTTC. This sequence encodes CASGRTSGSSYEQYF.

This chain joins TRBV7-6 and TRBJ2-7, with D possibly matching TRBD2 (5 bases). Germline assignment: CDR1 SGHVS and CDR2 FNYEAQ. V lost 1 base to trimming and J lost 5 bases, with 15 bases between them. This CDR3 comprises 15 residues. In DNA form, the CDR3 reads TGTGCCAGCAGCTTAGGGTCCGGGGAAGCGGACGAGCAGTACTTC. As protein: CASSLGSGEADEQYF.

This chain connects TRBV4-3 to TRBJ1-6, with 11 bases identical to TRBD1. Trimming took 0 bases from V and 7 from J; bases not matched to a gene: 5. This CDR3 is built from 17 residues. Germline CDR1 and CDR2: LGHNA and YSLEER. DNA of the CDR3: TGCGCCAGCAGCCAAGAAGGGACAGGGGGAGGAAATTCACCCCTCCACTTT. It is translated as CASSQEGTGGGNSPLHF.

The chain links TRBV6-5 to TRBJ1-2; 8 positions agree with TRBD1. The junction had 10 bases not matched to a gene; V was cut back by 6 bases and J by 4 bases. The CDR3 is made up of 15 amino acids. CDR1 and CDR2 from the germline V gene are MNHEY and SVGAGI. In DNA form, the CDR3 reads TGTGCCAGCAGCTCAGGACAGGGCGGAAGCTATGGCTACACCTTC. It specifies CASSSGQGGSYGYTF.

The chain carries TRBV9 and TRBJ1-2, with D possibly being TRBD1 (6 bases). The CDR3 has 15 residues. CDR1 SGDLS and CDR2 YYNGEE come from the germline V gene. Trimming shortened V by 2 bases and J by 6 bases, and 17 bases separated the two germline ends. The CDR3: CASSVDRIRTHGYTF. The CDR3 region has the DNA TGTGCCAGCAGCGTCGACAGGATACGAACCCATGGCTACACCTTC. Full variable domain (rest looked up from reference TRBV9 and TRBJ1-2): DSGVTQTPKHLITATGQRVTLRCSPRSGDLSVYWYQQSLDQGLQFLIQYYNGEERAKGNILERFSAQQFPDLHSELNLSSLELGDSALYFCASSVDRIRTHGYTFGSGTRLTVV.

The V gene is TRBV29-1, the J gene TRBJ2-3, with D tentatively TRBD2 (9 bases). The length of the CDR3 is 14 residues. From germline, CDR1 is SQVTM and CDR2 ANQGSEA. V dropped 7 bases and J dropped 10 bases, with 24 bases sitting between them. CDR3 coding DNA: TGCAGCGCCCAGGGGGCTAGCGGGACCCTTTCGCAGTATTTT. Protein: CSAQGASGTLSQYF.

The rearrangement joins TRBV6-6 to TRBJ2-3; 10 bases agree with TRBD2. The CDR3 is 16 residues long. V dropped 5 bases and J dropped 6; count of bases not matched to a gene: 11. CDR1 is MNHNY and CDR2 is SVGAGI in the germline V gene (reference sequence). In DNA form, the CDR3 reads TGTGCCAGCAGTGCCAAATCCCCGGGACTAGCGGATACGCAGTATTTT. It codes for CASSAKSPGLADTQYF.

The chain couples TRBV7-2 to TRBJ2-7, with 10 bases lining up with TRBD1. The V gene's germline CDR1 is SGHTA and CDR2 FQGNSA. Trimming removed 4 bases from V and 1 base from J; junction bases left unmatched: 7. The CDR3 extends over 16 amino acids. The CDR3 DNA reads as TGTGCCAGCAGCTCGCAGACAGGGGGCCTTTCCTACGAGCAGTACTTC. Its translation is CASSSQTGGLSYEQYF.

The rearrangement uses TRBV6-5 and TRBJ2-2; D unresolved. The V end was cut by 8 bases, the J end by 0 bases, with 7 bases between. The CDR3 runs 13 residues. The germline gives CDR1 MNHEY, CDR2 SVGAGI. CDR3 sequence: CASSRTNTGELFF. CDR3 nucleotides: TGTGCCAGCTCCCGAACGAACACCGGGGAGCTGTTTTTT.

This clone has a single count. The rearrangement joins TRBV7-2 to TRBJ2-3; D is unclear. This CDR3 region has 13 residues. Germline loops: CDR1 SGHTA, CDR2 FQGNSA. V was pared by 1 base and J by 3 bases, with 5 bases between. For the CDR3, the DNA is TGTGCCAGCAGCTTAGGGAGAACAGATACGCAGTATTTT. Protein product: CASSLGRTDTQYF.